This T cell receptor (beta chain) was profiled in a study of T cells in Graves' hyperthyroidism and ophthalmopathy (dated by TCRdb to about 2019). Describing the broader study: Peripheral blood was sampled at the time of initial diagnosis, prior to any treatment. To identify TCR V-J signatures that set the groups apart, the researchers used a discovery cohort of about a hundred patients, made up of roughly 45 with Graves' ophthalmopathy and 57 with stable Graves' hyperthyroidism. Prospective prediction of ophthalmopathy was tested in an independent validation cohort consisting of roughly 20 hyperthyroidism patients and more than 15 patients who later progressed to ophthalmopathy. The roughly 90 discovery patients were divided at random into training and test sets in a 7:3 ratio. The study also compared thyroid tissue and blood T-cell repertoires from 6 or 7 Graves' hyperthyroidism patients. Following sampling, methimazole starting at 30 mg daily was given to hyperthyroidism patients, and high-dose intravenous methylprednisolone was given to ophthalmopathy patients. The paper reports TCR Vbeta CDR3 sequencing of over 120 peripheral blood samples: fewer than 50 ophthalmopathy, over 70 hyperthyroidism and around 17 progressor patients.

Points on this clonotype: Its antigen is not yet known. No much larger clone exists at a distance of one base, and base qualities are not known.

In the ophthalmopathy patients, disease was moderately to severely active, with a Clinical Activity Score of 3 or more, a NOSPECS grade of 4 or more, and a duration of less than 3 months. Exclusion was applied to patients with uncontrolled infections, other autoimmune diseases, pregnancy or lactation. Diagnoses relied on clinical symptoms, serum thyroxine and TRAb, thyroid ultrasound and orbital computed tomography. Ficoll-Paque density gradient centrifugation was used to isolate PBMCs from about 10 ml of fresh peripheral blood. Trizol reagent was used to extract total RNA, and RNA quality was then checked on an Agilent 2100 Bioanalyzer. V was cut back by 1 base and J by 2 bases, leaving a gap of 14 bases between them. Sequences MDHEN (CDR1) and SYDVKM (CDR2) are obtained from the germline V gene. There are 16 amino acids in the CDR3, from cysteine to phenylalanine inclusive. Only the CDR3 DNA stays, 48 bases, in frame from base 1.

Overall study results and their limits: In validation, progression to ophthalmopathy was predicted by the model with almost 71% sensitivity and roughly 76% specificity, a median of 6.5 months before onset. In cross-validation, a model built on a 13 V-J signature told ophthalmopathy apart from stable hyperthyroidism with 85% to 90% sensitivity and around 81% specificity, and in testing the same model reached 80%/75%. Sample size was not statistically predetermined, and blinding of investigators to group allocation was not performed. Most expanded thyroid clonotypes (frequency above 0.001) were also detected in blood, suggesting blood repertoires may reflect thyroid immune responses.

The TCR beta CDR3 regions were amplified from the RNA transcripts. The first round of RT-PCR for the TCR CDR3 was performed with the HTBI primer set and the Qiagen OneStep RT-PCR kit. The libraries were constructed in a second round of multiplex PCR and then size-selected and purified. Sequencing of the libraries was done on an Illumina HiSeq2000 using paired-end 100 bp reads. The original pipeline was this. SOAPnuke was used to process the raw data, with reads discarded if the reads contained adapters or uncalled bases, had a mean Phred below 15, or lacked an exact constant-primer or identifier match. High-quality paired reads were merged with COPE v1.2.5, and unique nucleotide sequences were defined as clonotypes. MiTCR v1.1 was used to align the clonotypes against IMGT TRBV, TRBD and TRBJ reference segments. The analysis included only V-J combinations with a frequency above 0.0001, which together covered around 99% of the repertoires. A TCS score was defined as the ratio of F50 (clonal expansion) to E x V (chaos), with BLOSUM62-based TCRdist applied between CDR3 peptides within each V-J. Welch's t-statistics and random forest reduced fewer than 550 V-J features to roughly 13, which were used in a naive Bayes classifier (R e1071). The Morisita-Horn index was used to measure how similar the thyroid and blood repertoires were. TCRdb reanalyzed the raw reads on its own, using fastp at Q25 for trimming and MiXCR for clone calling, and kept in-frame beta chains. Every entry covers one CDR3 protein and lists the most common genes and DNA from its rows. The V and J calls were not made by the authors but by TCRdb's processing. This sample has approximately 610,000 distinct CDR3 sequences in its table, and approximately 15% of those were observed once. Around 4.5% of the sample is held by the ten biggest clonotypes.

Recombination joined TRBV28 with TRBJ1-1; the D gene remains uncertain. The sample taken for sequencing was blood. The clonotype comes from a woman aged 40 to 50 with Graves' ophthalmopathy. CDR3 protein: CASSLLGPTQNTEAFF. The base sequence is TGTGCCAGCAGTTTATTAGGACCTACCCAAAACACTGAAGCTTTCTTT.